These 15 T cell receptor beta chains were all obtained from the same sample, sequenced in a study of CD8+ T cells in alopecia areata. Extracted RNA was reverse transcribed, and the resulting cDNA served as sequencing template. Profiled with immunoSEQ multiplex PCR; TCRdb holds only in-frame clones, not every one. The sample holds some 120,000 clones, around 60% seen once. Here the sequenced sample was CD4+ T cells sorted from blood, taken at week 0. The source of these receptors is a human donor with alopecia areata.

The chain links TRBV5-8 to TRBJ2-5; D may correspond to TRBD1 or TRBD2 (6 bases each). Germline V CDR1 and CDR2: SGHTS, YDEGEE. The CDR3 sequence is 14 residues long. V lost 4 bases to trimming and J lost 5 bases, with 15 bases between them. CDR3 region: CASSRWGRDETQYF. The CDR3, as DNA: TGTGCCAGCAGCCGCTGGGGGCGGGATGAGACCCAGTACTTC.

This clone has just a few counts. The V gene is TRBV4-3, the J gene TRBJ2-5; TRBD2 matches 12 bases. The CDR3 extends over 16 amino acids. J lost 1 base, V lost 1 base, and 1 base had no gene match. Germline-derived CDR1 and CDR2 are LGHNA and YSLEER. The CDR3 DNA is TGCGCCAGCAGCCAAGGGACTAGCGGGGCCCAAGAGACCCAGTACTTC. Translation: CASSQGTSGAQETQYF.

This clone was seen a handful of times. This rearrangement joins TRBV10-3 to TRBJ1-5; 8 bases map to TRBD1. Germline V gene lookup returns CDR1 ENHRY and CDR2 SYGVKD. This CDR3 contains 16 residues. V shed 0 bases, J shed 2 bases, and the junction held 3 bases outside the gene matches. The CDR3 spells CAISESRGQGNQPQHF. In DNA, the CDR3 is TGTGCCATCAGTGAGTCGAGGGGACAGGGCAATCAGCCCCAGCATTTT.

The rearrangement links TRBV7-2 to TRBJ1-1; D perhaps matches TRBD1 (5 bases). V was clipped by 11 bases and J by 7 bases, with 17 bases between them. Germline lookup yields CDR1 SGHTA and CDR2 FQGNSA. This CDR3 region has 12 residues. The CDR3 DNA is TGTGCCCTCTACGACGGGGGGGTTGAAGCTTTCTTT. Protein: CALYDGGVEAFF.

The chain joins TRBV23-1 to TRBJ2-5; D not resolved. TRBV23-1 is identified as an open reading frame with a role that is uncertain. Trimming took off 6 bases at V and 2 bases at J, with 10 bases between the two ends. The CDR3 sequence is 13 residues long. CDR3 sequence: CASSFTEQETQYF. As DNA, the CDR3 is TGCGCCAGCAGCTTCACGGAACAAGAGACCCAGTACTTC.

CDR3 DNA: TGTGCCAGCAGTTATCTAGGCGATGAGCAGTTCTTC. Translated: CASSYLGDEQFF. This chain links TRBV6-5 with TRBJ2-1; D not resolved. This CDR3 spans 12 amino acids. V lost 3 bases to trimming and J lost 8 bases, with 8 bases between them. Germline loops: CDR1 MNHEY, CDR2 SVGAGI.

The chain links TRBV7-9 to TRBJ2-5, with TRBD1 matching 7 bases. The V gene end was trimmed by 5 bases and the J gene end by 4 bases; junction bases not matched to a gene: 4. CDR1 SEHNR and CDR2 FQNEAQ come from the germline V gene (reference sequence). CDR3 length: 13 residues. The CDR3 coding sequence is TGTGCCAGCAGCAGACAGGGTGGAGAGACCCAGTACTTC. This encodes CASSRQGGETQYF.

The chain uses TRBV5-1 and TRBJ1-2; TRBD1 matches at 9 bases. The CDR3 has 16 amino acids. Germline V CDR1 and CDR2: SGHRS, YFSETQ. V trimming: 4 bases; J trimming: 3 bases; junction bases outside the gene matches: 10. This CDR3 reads CASSATTGGAHYGYTF. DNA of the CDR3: TGCGCCAGCAGCGCTACTACAGGGGGCGCGCACTATGGCTACACCTTC.

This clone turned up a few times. CDR3 sequence (DNA): TGTGCCAGCACGGTTGGGGGCACGAGCTATGGCTACACCTTC. Amino acid sequence: CASTVGGTSYGYTF. V usage is TRBV28 and J usage is TRBJ1-2; possibly TRBD1 for D (6 bases). Germline lookup yields CDR1 MDHEN and CDR2 SYDVKM. The V end lost 7 bases, the J end lost 4 bases, and 16 bases lay between the germline ends. The CDR3 extends over 14 amino acids.

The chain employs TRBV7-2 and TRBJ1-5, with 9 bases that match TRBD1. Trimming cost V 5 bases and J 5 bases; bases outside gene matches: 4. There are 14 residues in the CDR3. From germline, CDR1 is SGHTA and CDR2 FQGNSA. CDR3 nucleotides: TGTGCCAGCAGCCGGACAGGGGAGGATCAGCCCCAGCATTTT. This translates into CASSRTGEDQPQHF.

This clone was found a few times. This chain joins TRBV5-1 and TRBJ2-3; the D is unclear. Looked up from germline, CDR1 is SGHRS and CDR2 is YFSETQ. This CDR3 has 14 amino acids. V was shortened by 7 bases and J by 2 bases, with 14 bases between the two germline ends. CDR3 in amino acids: CASGRSLDTDTQYF. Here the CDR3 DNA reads TGCGCCAGCGGGCGGAGTCTAGACACAGATACGCAGTATTTT.

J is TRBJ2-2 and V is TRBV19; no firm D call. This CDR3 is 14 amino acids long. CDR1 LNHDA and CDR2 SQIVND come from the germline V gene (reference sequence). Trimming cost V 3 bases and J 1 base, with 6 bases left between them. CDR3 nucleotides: TGTGCCAGTAGTATCGCGGTGAACACCGGGGAGCTGTTTTTT. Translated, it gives CASSIAVNTGELFF.

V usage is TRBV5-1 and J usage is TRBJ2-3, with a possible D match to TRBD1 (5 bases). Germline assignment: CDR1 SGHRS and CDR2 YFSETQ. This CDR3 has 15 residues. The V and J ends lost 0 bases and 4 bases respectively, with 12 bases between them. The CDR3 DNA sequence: TGCGCCAGCAGCTTGGGGTCAGGGCGCCCAGATACGCAGTATTTT. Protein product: CASSLGSGRPDTQYF.

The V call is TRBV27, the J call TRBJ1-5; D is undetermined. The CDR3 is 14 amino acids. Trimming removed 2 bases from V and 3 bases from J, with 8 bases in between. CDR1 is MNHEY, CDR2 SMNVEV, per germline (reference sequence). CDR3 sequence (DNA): TGTGCCAGCAGTTTACGATTAGACAATCAGCCCCAGCATTTT. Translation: CASSLRLDNQPQHF.

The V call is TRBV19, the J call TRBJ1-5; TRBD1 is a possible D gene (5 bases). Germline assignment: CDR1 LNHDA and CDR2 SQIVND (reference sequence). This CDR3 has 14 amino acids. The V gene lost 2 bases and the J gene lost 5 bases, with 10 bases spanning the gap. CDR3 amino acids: CASSISGGDQPQHF. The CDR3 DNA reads TGTGCCAGTAGTATATCGGGGGGGGATCAGCCCCAGCATTTT.